Below, 12 T cell receptor beta chains from the same sample are listed, as sequenced in a study of blood T cell repertoires in COVID-19 (dated by TCRdb to about 2020). Libraries came from the immunoSEQ multiplex PCR assay. TCRdb holds this immuneACCESS table with in-frame rearrangements only. Some clones are missing; in checked studies, unresolved V genes explain under half, and the rest has no known cause. A total of 120,000 or so clones appear in this sample, roughly nine tenths of them only once. Together, the top ten hold less than 5% of the sample. Sequenced material: peripheral blood. These receptors were collected from a man in his 60s with COVID-19, enrolled during active disease.

The V and J genes are TRBV5-1 and TRBJ2-1; D might be TRBD2 (6 bases). This CDR3 comprises 15 residues. V was shortened by 4 bases and J by 8 bases, with 19 bases between the two germline ends. Germline CDR1 is SGHRS and CDR2 is YFSETQ. CDR3 amino acids: CASSGGLLFIDEQFF. The DNA for the CDR3 is TGCGCCAGCAGCGGGGGACTCCTGTTCATCGATGAGCAGTTCTTC.

This chain links TRBV7-9 with TRBJ2-1; TRBD2 matches 14 bases. The CDR3 contains 19 residues. Germline-derived CDR1 and CDR2 are SEHNR and FQNEAQ (reference sequence). J lost 4 bases, V lost 4 bases, and 12 bases had no gene match. The CDR3 nucleotides read TGTGCCAGCAGCTCCGGACTAGCGGGAGGCCTCGGAAGGTACAATGAGCAGTTCTTC. Its translation: CASSSGLAGGLGRYNEQFF.

The chain joins TRBV7-9 to TRBJ2-7; the match to TRBD2 covers 12 bases. CDR3 length: 19 amino acids. CDR1 is SEHNR, CDR2 FQNEAQ, per germline (reference sequence). The junction had 13 bases not matched to a gene; V was cut back by 1 base and J by 3 bases. The CDR3 is CASSLVPLQTSGRNYEQYF. Here the CDR3 DNA reads TGTGCCAGCAGCTTAGTGCCCCTCCAGACTAGCGGGAGAAACTACGAGCAGTACTTC.

Concerning this clone itself: This sample includes further DNA sequences coding for the same CDR3. The rearrangement joins TRBV19 to TRBJ1-5; weak D call: TRBD1 (6 bases). This CDR3 has 15 residues. CDR1 LNHDA and CDR2 SQIVND come from the germline V gene (reference sequence). V lost 3 bases and J lost 7, with 16 bases in between. The CDR3: CASSIKRQGRQPQHF. The CDR3 nucleotides are TGTGCCAGTAGTATTAAGCGGCAGGGGAGACAGCCCCAGCATTTT.

In this sample, this clone turned up once. CDR3 loop: CASSMSSGRSYEQYF. CDR3 bases: TGTGCCAGTAGTATGTCTAGCGGGAGATCTTACGAGCAGTACTTC. The chain is built from TRBV19 and TRBJ2-7; 10 nucleotides agree with TRBD2. CDR3 length: 15 residues. Trimming at V came to 3 bases and at J to 4 bases, leaving 6 bases not matched to a gene. Germline CDR1 is LNHDA and CDR2 is SQIVND (reference sequence).

This chain joins TRBV5-6 and TRBJ2-1, with unresolved D. Germline V gives CDR1 SGHDT, CDR2 YYEEEE. The CDR3 consists of 12 residues. V was trimmed by 3 bases and J by 2 bases, leaving 3 bases between them. The CDR3 is CASSYTYNEQFF. The CDR3 DNA reads as TGTGCCAGCAGCTACACCTACAATGAGCAGTTCTTC. The full variable domain, in which reference TRBV5-6 and TRBJ2-1 provide the parts outside the CDR3, is DAGVTQSPTHLIKTRGQQVTLRCSPKSGHDTVSWYQQALGQGPQFIFQYYEEEERQRGNFPDRFSGHQFPNYSSELNVNALLLGDSALYLCASSYTYNEQFFGPGTRLTVL.

CDR3 amino acids: CASGLDLPVSGNTIYF. CDR3 DNA: TGTGCTAGTGGTTTAGATCTCCCGGTGTCCGGAAACACCATATATTTT. The chain employs TRBV12-5 and TRBJ1-3, with D unresolved. The germline CDR1 and CDR2 sequences are LGHNT and FRNRAP. The CDR3 extends over 16 amino acids. V shed 3 bases and J shed 4 bases, with 16 bases lying between them.

The V and J genes are TRBV7-2 and TRBJ1-4; D may be TRBD1 (6 bases). Germline CDR1 and CDR2: SGHTA and FQGNSA. Trimming shortened V by 1 base and J by 6 bases, and 9 bases separated the two germline ends. The CDR3 consists of 14 residues. The CDR3 protein is CASSLGGGDEKLFF. CDR3 in DNA: TGTGCCAGCAGCTTAGGAGGGGGTGATGAAAAACTGTTTTTT.

In this sample, this clone turned up once. CDR3 DNA: TGCGCCAGCAGTGACTCGACAGTTGAAGCTTTCTTT. Its translation: CASSDSTVEAFF. The chain has TRBV10-1 and TRBJ1-1, with D possibly being TRBD1 (5 bases). Germline V gives CDR1 WNHNN, CDR2 SYGVQD (reference sequence). Between the trimmed V and J ends, which lost 3 bases and 7 bases, there was a span of 9 bases. This CDR3 is built from 12 residues.

V usage is TRBV19 and J usage is TRBJ2-1; TRBD2 matches at 11 bases. The CDR3 is 17 residues long. The V gene's germline CDR1 is LNHDA and CDR2 SQIVND (reference sequence). The junction had 15 bases not matched to a gene; V was cut back by 4 bases and J by 10 bases. The CDR3 loop reads CASSTRLLAGASNEQFF. The CDR3 DNA reads TGTGCCAGTAGTACTCGCCTACTAGCGGGGGCTTCAAACGAGCAGTTCTTC.

The chain carries TRBV2 and TRBJ1-5; D gene uncertain. In germline, CDR1 is SNHLY, CDR2 FYNNEI. The CDR3 is made up of 15 amino acids. V was pared by 4 bases and J by 4 bases, with 14 bases between. CDR3 sequence reads: CASSGGWGGNQPQHF. The CDR3 nucleotides are TGTGCCAGCAGTGGGGGTTGGGGAGGGAATCAGCCCCAGCATTTT.

In its sample, this clone was seen once. The gene calls are TRBV19 and TRBJ1-2, with 9 bases aligning to TRBD1. CDR1 and CDR2 (germline): LNHDA, SQIVND (reference sequence). With 5 bases clipped from V and 7 bases from J, the junction kept 8 bases outside the gene matches. The CDR3 spans 14 residues. The CDR3: CASSPRDRVSGYTF. The CDR3 DNA reads as TGTGCCAGTAGTCCAAGGGACAGGGTCAGTGGCTACACCTTC.